Shown below are 18 T cell receptor beta chains from a single sample sequenced in a study of blood T cells in healthy people across ages (dated by TCRdb to about 2015). Library preparation was by 5' RACE. The run used an Illumina HiSeq 2500. The second PCR ran for roughly 7 to 11 cycles and used a J-beta primer mix along with a sample-barcoded 5' primer. TCRdb passed the public sequencing reads through fastp at Q25 and MiXCR, retaining productive beta sequences. All rows with the same CDR3 protein become a single entry with the most common DNA and genes. The sample table shows around 1,500,000 distinct CDR3 sequences, and about 43% are seen once. The top ten hold roughly 7.9% of the sample. Sequenced: blood. The receptors here all came from a woman aged 18-29 years in good health.

This clonotype was seen more than once but under ten times. The CDR3 reads CASGAQNPSGANVLTF. The CDR3 DNA is TGTGCCAGCGGAGCACAGAACCCCTCTGGGGCCAACGTCCTGACTTTC. The rearrangement links TRBV27 to TRBJ2-6; D not resolved. CDR1 is MNHEY, CDR2 SMNVEV, per germline (reference sequence). The CDR3 contains 16 residues. The germline V and J ends were trimmed by 8 bases and 0 bases, with 14 bases remaining between them. Based on the CDR3 plus reference TRBV27 and TRBJ2-6, the full variable domain is EAQVTQNPRYLITVTGKKLTVTCSQNMNHEYMSWYRQDPGLGLRQIYYSMNVEVTDKGDVPEGYKVSRKEKRNFPLILESPSPNQTSLYFCASGAQNPSGANVLTFGAGSRLTVL.

The rearrangement links TRBV10-1 to TRBJ1-6; 7 bases are a match to TRBD1. The germline V gene has CDR1 WNHNN and CDR2 SYGVQD (reference sequence). The CDR3 spans 16 residues. With V trimmed by 8 bases and J by 5 bases, 12 bases remained unmatched. The CDR3 loop reads CASGPRGTVNNSPLHF. The CDR3 bases are TGCGCCAGCGGCCCCCGCGGGACAGTTAATAATTCACCCCTCCACTTT.

The V call is TRBV3-1, the J call TRBJ1-2, with a tentative D call TRBD1 (6 bases). V was clipped by 4 bases and J by 7 bases, with 16 bases between them. Germline V gene sequence: CDR1 LGHDT, CDR2 YNNKEL (reference sequence). The CDR3 spans 14 residues. CDR3 nucleotides: TGTGCCAGCAGCCCCGGGGGGGCGCAAATTGGCTACACCTTC. Amino acids: CASSPGGAQIGYTF.

The V and J genes are TRBV5-1 and TRBJ2-7; 7 bases match TRBD2. V trimming: 4 bases; J trimming: 0 bases; junction bases outside the gene matches: 10. CDR3 length: 16 residues. Germline assignment: CDR1 SGHRS and CDR2 YFSETQ. CDR3 in DNA: TGCGCCAGCAGCCCGGACCCAGCGGGGAGCTCCTACGAGCAGTACTTC. It yields the protein CASSPDPAGSSYEQYF. The full variable domain, with the rest looked up from reference TRBV5-1 and TRBJ2-7, is KAGVTQTPRYLIKTRGQQVTLSCSPISGHRSVSWYQQTPGQGLQFLFEYFSETQRNKGNFPGRFSGRQFSNSRSEMNVSTLELGDSALYLCASSPDPAGSSYEQYFGPGTRLTVT.

The chain recombines TRBV20-1 with TRBJ2-7; D not resolved. The CDR3 is 16 residues long. The V end was cut by 0 bases, the J end by 7 bases, with 22 bases between. Germline V gene sequence: CDR1 DFQATT, CDR2 SNEGSKA (reference sequence). CDR3 nucleotides: TGCAGTGCTAGAGATATGGTGAGAACAGTTCACAATGAGCAGTACTTC. It yields the protein CSARDMVRTVHNEQYF.

Only a few counts were recorded for this clonotype. The chain is built from TRBV6-5 and TRBJ2-1, with TRBD2 identical over 9 bases. This CDR3 is 15 amino acids long. The V gene's germline CDR1 is MNHEY and CDR2 SVGAGI. V was clipped by 7 bases and J by 7 bases; unmatched bases: 11. CDR3 coding DNA: TGTGCCAGCACCCTGACTAGCGGAGGGGGAAATGAGCAGTTCTTC. This codes for CASTLTSGGGNEQFF.

V usage is TRBV4-2 and J usage is TRBJ1-2, with 8 bases identical to TRBD1. The CDR3 covers 15 residues. J was trimmed by 7 bases and V by 4 bases; bases with no gene match: 11. The germline V gene encodes CDR1 LGHNA and CDR2 YNFKEQ. The CDR3 DNA sequence: TGTGCCAGCAGCCCGCAACAGGGGGAAGGGGGTGGCTACACCTTC. Residues: CASSPQQGEGGGYTF.

The CDR3 region is CSARGVLSTEAFF. Written as DNA, the CDR3 is TGCAGTGCTAGGGGGGTCTTATCCACTGAAGCTTTCTTT. The V gene is TRBV20-1, the J gene TRBJ1-1; tentative D call: TRBD1 (5 bases). Between the trimmed V and J ends, which lost 3 bases and 4 bases, there was a span of 12 bases. The germline V gene encodes CDR1 DFQATT and CDR2 SNEGSKA (reference sequence). The CDR3 extends over 13 amino acids.

In its sample, this clonotype was seen a few times. This chain uses TRBV5-4 with TRBJ1-2, with 7 nucleotides matching TRBD1. The CDR3 totals 17 residues. CDR1 SGHNT and CDR2 YYREEE come from the germline V gene (reference sequence). V shed 7 bases and J 0 bases; nucleotides not matched to a gene: 15. The CDR3 reads CASSTSQGPTANYGYTF. The CDR3 DNA reads TGTGCCAGCTCGACCTCACAGGGGCCTACAGCTAACTATGGCTACACCTTC.

The chain is built from TRBV28 and TRBJ1-4; D is undetermined. V was cut by 3 bases and J by 5 bases, with 16 bases left in between. This CDR3 contains 16 residues. The V gene's germline CDR1 is MDHEN and CDR2 SYDVKM. The CDR3 spells CASSLGSPLGNEKLFF. The CDR3 region has the DNA TGTGCCAGCAGTTTGGGCAGTCCCCTGGGGAATGAAAAACTGTTTTTT.

This CDR3 is CATIRTSGDYNEQYF. In DNA, the CDR3 is TGCGCCACCATTCGGACTAGCGGGGACTACAATGAGCAGTACTTC. The V gene is TRBV5-1, the J gene TRBJ2-7, with TRBD2 matching over 12 bases. The CDR3 runs 15 residues. The V gene end was trimmed by 9 bases and the J gene end by 7 bases; junction bases not matched to a gene: 14. Germline lookup yields CDR1 SGHRS and CDR2 YFSETQ.

Notes on this clonotype: A much larger clone lies a single base off, so this may be a read error. This chain uses TRBV12-5 with TRBJ2-1; D is perhaps TRBD1 (6 bases). V lost 1 base and J 8 bases, leaving 15 bases between the germline ends. The germline gives CDR1 LGHNT, CDR2 FRNRAP. CDR3 length: 15 amino acids. The CDR3 here is CASGLGPGDVDEQFF. The CDR3 DNA follows: TGTGCTAGTGGTTTGGGGCCAGGGGATGTGGATGAGCAGTTCTTC.

This clonotype occurred a few times. The V and J genes are TRBV6-5 and TRBJ2-4; 12 nucleotides align to TRBD2. This CDR3 region has 19 residues. Germline loops: CDR1 MNHEY, CDR2 SVGAGI. With V trimmed by 0 bases and J by 6 bases, 12 bases remained unmatched. This CDR3 reads CASSYSALAGGPPVNIQYF. In DNA, the CDR3 is TGTGCCAGCAGTTACTCGGCTCTAGCGGGAGGGCCGCCGGTAAACATTCAGTACTTC.

CDR3 DNA: TGTGCCAGCAGCCCCGTAGTTCGGGGGAACTACGAGCAGTACTTC. It translates to CASSPVVRGNYEQYF. J is TRBJ2-7 and V is TRBV7-9; tentative D call: TRBD2 (6 bases). Trimming pared 5 bases from V and 3 bases from J, leaving 17 bases between. CDR1 is SEHNR and CDR2 is FQNEAQ in the germline V gene (reference sequence). The length of the CDR3 is 15 residues.

The gene calls are TRBV10-3 and TRBJ1-2; the D gene is possibly TRBD1 (6 bases). CDR1 and CDR2 from the germline V gene are ENHRY and SYGVKD. CDR3 length: 14 residues. Trimming took 3 bases from V and 2 from J, leaving 10 bases between them. The CDR3 DNA is TGTGCCATCAGTGACCGACAGGTGAACTATGGCTACACCTTC. This gives the protein CAISDRQVNYGYTF.

This chain uses TRBV7-9 with TRBJ2-3, with unresolved D. CDR3 length: 14 amino acids. Germline values: CDR1 SEHNR, CDR2 FQNEAQ (reference sequence). Trimming removed 4 bases at V and 4 bases at J, with 12 bases between. The CDR3 DNA sequence: TGTGCCAGCAGCTCCTCCAAGAAATCAGATACGCAGTATTTT. Residues: CASSSSKKSDTQYF.

This clonotype came up once. The CDR3 region has the DNA TGTGCCAGCAGCTACCCCTTAGCGGGGGGGCCGTGGGAGACCCAGTACTTC. It codes for CASSYPLAGGPWETQYF. This chain links TRBV3-1 with TRBJ2-5; TRBD2 agrees at 11 bases. The CDR3 is 17 residues long. Trimming removed 5 bases from V and 5 bases from J; junction bases left unmatched: 13. Germline CDR1 LGHDT, CDR2 YNNKEL (reference sequence).

This clonotype was seen many times. At one boundary the junction diverges from the germline segment, which might be a read error. The CDR3 is CASSLGGIQETQYF. The CDR3 DNA sequence: TGTGCCAGCAGTTTAGGGGGGATCCAAGAGACCCAGTACTTC. The chain carries TRBV5-1 and TRBJ2-5; D may be TRBD1 or TRBD2 (6 bases each). The CDR3 loop spans 14 amino acids. CDR1 and CDR2 (germline): SGHRS, YFSETQ.